The rows below give T cell receptor beta chains drawn from one sample of a study of tumor and adjacent non-tumor tissue in lung cancer. One entry per CDR3 protein results from TCRdb running MiXCR on the multiplex PCR reads. The sample shows some 70,000 distinct CDR3 sequences, nearly 70% of them seen only once. Sample: distant non-tumor lung tissue. These receptors originate from a woman between 45 and 65 years old with non-small cell lung cancer. CDR3s include the opening cysteine and the closing phenylalanine or tryptophan. Fields, in order: CDR3 DNA, CDR3 protein, J gene, clone size, CDR3 length, D gene, V gene. A D gene is named only where the DNA matches it firmly. Where a row states a size, it is once, few, many or the class of an expanded clone; other rows omit it.

DNA: TGCCGTGCTCGACGGATTGGGGTCGTGTCTCGGGCGGAGCAGGGATCACACCTCCACTTT
CDR3: CRARRIGVVSRAEQGSHLHF
J: TRBJ1-6
size: NA
length: 20
D: NA
V: TRBV20-1

DNA: TGTGCCAGTAGCTTAGTTCGACAGGCCCCGATCGCCCAGTGCTTC
CDR3: CASSLVRQAPIAQCF
J: TRBJ2-5
size: few
length: 15
D: NA
V: TRBV11-2

DNA: TGTGCCACCACCCCAGCCGGGATGGGGACCCAGTACTTC
CDR3: CATTPAGMGTQYF
J: TRBJ2-5
size: many
length: 13
D: NA
V: TRBV11-2

DNA: TGCGCCCGCAGTGATGAGGGGTTCGCCGGGGAGCCGTTTTTT
CDR3: CARSDEGFAGEPFF
J: TRBJ2-2
size: few
length: 14
D: NA
V: TRBV10-1

DNA: TGTGCCAGCAGCTTAGATCTTACAAGGTCGCCCTATAATTCACCCCTCCAATTT
CDR3: CASSLDLTRSPYNSPLQF
J: TRBJ1-6
size: NA
length: 18
D: NA
V: TRBV11-2

DNA: TGTGCCAGCACCTCGGGGACAGGCCGGACCTACGAACGGTACTTC
CDR3: CASTSGTGRTYERYF
J: TRBJ2-7
size: once
length: 15
D: TRBD1
V: TRBV11-2

DNA: TGTGCCAGCAGTGAATCCCCGGACAGTTCCAATGAGCAGTTCTTC
CDR3: CASSESPDSSNEQFF
J: TRBJ2-1
size: many
length: 15
D: NA
V: TRBV6-1

DNA: TGTGCCAGCAGCATATGGAAGGATACTGAAGCTTTCTTT
CDR3: CASSIWKDTEAFF
J: TRBJ1-1
size: NA
length: 13
D: NA
V: TRBV11-3

DNA: TGCGCCAGCAGACCCGATGCCAGGACCTTGGACGAGCAGTACTTC
CDR3: CASRPDARTLDEQYF
J: TRBJ2-7
size: NA
length: 15
D: NA
V: TRBV5-4

DNA: TGTGCCAACAGCGATCGGACAGGGCCTAACTATGGCTACACCTTC
CDR3: CANSDRTGPNYGYTF
J: TRBJ1-2
size: NA
length: 15
D: TRBD1
V: TRBV4-2

DNA: TGTGCCAGCACCTCCTTCGACACCGGGGAGCCGTTTTTT
CDR3: CASTSFDTGEPFF
J: TRBJ2-2
size: many
length: 13
D: NA
V: TRBV11-2

DNA: TGTGCCAGCATTTCTGGGACAGGCCGGACCTACGAGCAGTACTTC
CDR3: CASISGTGRTYEQYF
J: TRBJ2-7
size: few
length: 15
D: TRBD1
V: TRBV11-2

DNA: TGTGCCAGCAGCTCGCGGGCGGCAAGACAAAATAGCAATCAGGCCCCAGCATTT
CDR3: CASSSRAARQNSNQAPAF
J: TRBJ1-5
size: NA
length: 18
D: NA
V: TRBV6-5

DNA: TGCGCCAGCAAACCCGACGGGGCCTACGAGCAGTTCTTC
CDR3: CASKPDGAYEQFF
J: TRBJ2-1
size: NA
length: 13
D: NA
V: TRBV5-1

DNA: TGTGCCAGCAGCTCGGGACAGGCGGCTAATTCACCCCTCCACTTT
CDR3: CASSSGQAANSPLHF
J: TRBJ1-6
size: NA
length: 15
D: TRBD1
V: TRBV7-3

DNA: TGCAGCGTTGAATTGAGGGGGACTGCGTACAATGAGCAGTTCTTC
CDR3: CSVELRGTAYNEQFF
J: TRBJ2-1
size: many
length: 15
D: NA
V: TRBV29-1

DNA: TGTGCCAGCAGTCGAGACTACGAGCAGTACTTC
CDR3: CASSRDYEQYF
J: TRBJ2-7
size: medium-sized
length: 11
D: NA
V: TRBV12-3/TRBV12-4

DNA: TGTGCCATCAGAACCGGGACAGGGCCAGAGGAGCAGTACTTC
CDR3: CAIRTGTGPEEQYF
J: TRBJ2-7
size: NA
length: 14
D: TRBD1
V: TRBV10-3

DNA: TGTGCCTGCGGCTTAGAGATGGGGAGTTTTTACACCGGGGAGCTGTTTTTT
CDR3: CACGLEMGSFYTGELFF
J: TRBJ2-2
size: once
length: 17
D: NA
V: TRBV11-2

DNA: TGTGCCAGCAGCTTAGAGTTAGGGGTAGTCGCCTACAATGAGCAGTTCTTC
CDR3: CASSLELGVVAYNEQFF
J: TRBJ2-1
size: many
length: 17
D: NA
V: TRBV11-2

DNA: TGTGCCATCAGTGTTGGGTACGGGGGCACTGGAGCTTTCTTT
CDR3: CAISVGYGGTGAFF
J: TRBJ1-1
size: once
length: 14
D: NA
V: TRBV10-3

DNA: TGTGCCAACAAGCGGGAGCAATGCTACGATGAACAGTTCTTC
CDR3: CANKREQCYDEQFF
J: TRBJ2-1
size: NA
length: 14
D: TRBD2
V: TRBV6-5

DNA: TGCAGTGCTGGACGGGACATGGCTAACTATGGCTACACCTTC
CDR3: CSAGRDMANYGYTF
J: TRBJ1-2
size: many
length: 14
D: NA
V: TRBV20-1

DNA: TGCAGCGCTGGACAGGGGATCACAGATACGCAGTATTTT
CDR3: CSAGQGITDTQYF
J: TRBJ2-3
size: many
length: 13
D: TRBD1
V: TRBV29-1

DNA: TGCAGCGTAGGACAATTCACTGGGGAGCTGTTTTTT
CDR3: CSVGQFTGELFF
J: TRBJ2-2
size: NA
length: 12
D: NA
V: TRBV29-1

DNA: TGTGCCAGCGGCAAGGACAGGAACCAGCCCCAGCATTTT
CDR3: CASGKDRNQPQHF
J: TRBJ1-5
size: NA
length: 13
D: TRBD1
V: TRBV11-2

DNA: TGCAGTGCTCCCAGTGGGCGGTCGAGCTCCTACAATGAGCAGTTCTTC
CDR3: CSAPSGRSSSYNEQFF
J: TRBJ2-1
size: many
length: 16
D: NA
V: TRBV20-1

DNA: TGCGCCAGCAGCCAAGAAGGCAGCGGGAGGGCCGTCCGGGCAGATACGCAGTATTTT
CDR3: CASSQEGSGRAVRADTQYF
J: TRBJ2-3
size: many
length: 19
D: TRBD2
V: TRBV4-3

DNA: TGTGCCAGCAACCCCCAAGGGTTTTCGCCTAGCGGCAGCTCCTACGAGCAGTACTTC
CDR3: CASNPQGFSPSGSSYEQYF
J: TRBJ2-7
size: many
length: 19
D: TRBD2
V: TRBV5-8

DNA: TGTGCCAGCAGCCGCTATAGCGGGAGCACAGATACGCAGTATTTT
CDR3: CASSRYSGSTDTQYF
J: TRBJ2-3
size: many
length: 15
D: TRBD2
V: TRBV6-5

DNA: TGTGCCAGCAGCGTGCAGGGGCGGATTTTCACCGGGGAGCTGTTTTTT
CDR3: CASSVQGRIFTGELFF
J: TRBJ2-2
size: few
length: 16
D: NA
V: TRBV5-6

DNA: TGTGCCAGCAGCTTAGTTGGCCGAAGCAATCGGTCCCAGCATTTT
CDR3: CASSLVGRSNRSQHF
J: TRBJ1-5
size: NA
length: 15
D: NA
V: TRBV11-2

DNA: TGTGTCAGCAGGACTAGCGGGACTAACGATGAGCAGTTCTTC
CDR3: CVSRTSGTNDEQFF
J: TRBJ2-1
size: NA
length: 14
D: TRBD2
V: TRBV6-2/TRBV6-3

DNA: TGTGCTAGCAGTGTAGCGGGGCCCACAGATACGCAGTATTTT
CDR3: CASSVAGPTDTQYF
J: TRBJ2-3
size: NA
length: 14
D: TRBD2
V: TRBV6-1

DNA: TGTACCAGCAGTTCCCAGGCGCAGCTGGCCTATGGCTACACCTTC
CDR3: CTSSSQAQLAYGYTF
J: TRBJ1-2
size: few
length: 15
D: NA
V: TRBV12-3/TRBV12-4

DNA: TGTGCCAACAGCTTCCTAGTCCAATACAATGAGCGGTTCTTC
CDR3: CANSFLVQYNERFF
J: TRBJ2-1
size: NA
length: 14
D: NA
V: TRBV11-2

DNA: TGTGCCAGCAGCTTAGAGGTGGGAGGCGAGCAGTGCTTC
CDR3: CASSLEVGGEQCF
J: TRBJ2-7
size: medium-sized
length: 13
D: NA
V: TRBV11-2

DNA: TGTGCCAGCAGATCCGGGGATCCCGGGGAGCTGTTTTTT
CDR3: CASRSGDPGELFF
J: TRBJ2-2
size: many
length: 13
D: NA
V: TRBV6-6

DNA: TGCACCAGCAGCCAAGAAGGGGGGGGATCAGGGTTTGGTCCGCAGTATTTT
CDR3: CTSSQEGGGSGFGPQYF
J: TRBJ2-3
size: NA
length: 17
D: NA
V: TRBV4-1

DNA: TGTGCCAGCACCGCTGGGACTAGCTTTGGAGAGACCCAGTACTTC
CDR3: CASTAGTSFGETQYF
J: TRBJ2-5
size: few
length: 15
D: TRBD2
V: TRBV7-8

DNA: TGTGCCAGCAGTTTGTACCCACTCAATTACAATGAGCAGTTCTTC
CDR3: CASSLYPLNYNEQFF
J: TRBJ2-1
size: NA
length: 15
D: NA
V: TRBV5-8

DNA: TGTGCCAGCAGCTTAGCTGGCCGATGCAATCAACCCCAGCATTTT
CDR3: CASSLAGRCNQPQHF
J: TRBJ1-5
size: NA
length: 15
D: NA
V: TRBV11-2

DNA: TGCGCCAGCAGCCAAGGTGGCAGAGGAGGGGGAAGAGAGACCCAGTACTTC
CDR3: CASSQGGRGGGRETQYF
J: TRBJ2-5
size: NA
length: 17
D: NA
V: TRBV4-1

DNA: TGTGCCAGCAGGCGGACTAGCACAGATACGCAGTATTTT
CDR3: CASRRTSTDTQYF
J: TRBJ2-3
size: many
length: 13
D: NA
V: TRBV28

DNA: TGTGCTAGCAGATCCCTAGCCCAATACAATGAGCAGTTCTTC
CDR3: CASRSLAQYNEQFF
J: TRBJ2-1
size: NA
length: 14
D: NA
V: TRBV11-2

DNA: TGTGCCAGCATGGGCCGAGTCAGCGGGGAGCTGTTTTTT
CDR3: CASMGRVSGELFF
J: TRBJ2-2
size: NA
length: 13
D: NA
V: TRBV12-3/TRBV12-4

DNA: TGTGCCAGCAGTTTATGTGAGAATCAGCCCCGGCATTTT
CDR3: CASSLCENQPRHF
J: TRBJ1-5
size: NA
length: 13
D: NA
V: TRBV12-3/TRBV12-4

DNA: TGTGCCAGCAGATTAGAGGTCAAAGGGAACACTGAAGCTTTCTTT
CDR3: CASRLEVKGNTEAFF
J: TRBJ1-1
size: NA
length: 15
D: NA
V: TRBV11-3

DNA: TGTGCCAGCAGTCGACTAGCTATCAGTATCGGGGAGCTGTTTTTT
CDR3: CASSRLAISIGELFF
J: TRBJ2-2
size: NA
length: 15
D: TRBD2
V: TRBV28

DNA: TGCAGTGTTAGAGATTCCTTCGGGACTAGTGGGAGGGATTATGAGCAGTTCTTC
CDR3: CSVRDSFGTSGRDYEQFF
J: TRBJ2-1
size: few
length: 18
D: TRBD2
V: TRBV20-1

DNA: TGCAGCGTGGTGTGGGGACACAGGGATGAGCAGTTCTTC
CDR3: CSVVWGHRDEQFF
J: TRBJ2-1
size: NA
length: 13
D: NA
V: TRBV29-1

DNA: TGTGCCAGCAGTATTGAGGGCGGCAATCAGCCACAGCATTTT
CDR3: CASSIEGGNQPQHF
J: TRBJ1-5
size: NA
length: 14
D: NA
V: TRBV6-1

DNA: TGTGCCAGCAGCTTTGAGCCCTACGATGAGCAGTTCTTC
CDR3: CASSFEPYDEQFF
J: TRBJ2-1
size: NA
length: 13
D: NA
V: TRBV5-6